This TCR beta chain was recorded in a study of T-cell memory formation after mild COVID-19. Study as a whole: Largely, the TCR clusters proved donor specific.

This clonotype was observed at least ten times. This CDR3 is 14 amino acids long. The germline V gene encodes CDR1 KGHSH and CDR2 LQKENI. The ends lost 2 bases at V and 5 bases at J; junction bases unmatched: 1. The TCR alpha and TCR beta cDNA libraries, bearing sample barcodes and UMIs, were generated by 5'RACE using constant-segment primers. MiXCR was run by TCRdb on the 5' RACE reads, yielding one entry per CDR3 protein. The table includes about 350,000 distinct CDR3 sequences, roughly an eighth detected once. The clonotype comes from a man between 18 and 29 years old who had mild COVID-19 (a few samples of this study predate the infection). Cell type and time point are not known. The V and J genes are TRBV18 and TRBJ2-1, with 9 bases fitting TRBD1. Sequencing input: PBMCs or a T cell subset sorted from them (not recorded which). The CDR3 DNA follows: TGTGCCAGCTCACCAAGGACAGGGGACAATGAGCAGTTCTTC. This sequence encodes CASSPRTGDNEQFF.